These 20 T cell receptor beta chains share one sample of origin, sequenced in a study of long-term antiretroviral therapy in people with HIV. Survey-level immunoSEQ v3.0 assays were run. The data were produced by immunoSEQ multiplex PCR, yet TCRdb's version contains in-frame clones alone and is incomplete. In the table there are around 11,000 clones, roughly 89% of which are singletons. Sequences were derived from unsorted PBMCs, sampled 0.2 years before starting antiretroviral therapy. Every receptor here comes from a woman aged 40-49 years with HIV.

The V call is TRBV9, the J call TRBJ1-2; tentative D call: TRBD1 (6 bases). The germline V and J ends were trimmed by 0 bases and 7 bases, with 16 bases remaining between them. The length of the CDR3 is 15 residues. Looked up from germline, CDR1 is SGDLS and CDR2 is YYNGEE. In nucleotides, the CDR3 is TGTGCCAGCAGCGTAGTGGAACAGGGATCGAGTGGCTACACCTTC. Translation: CASSVVEQGSSGYTF.

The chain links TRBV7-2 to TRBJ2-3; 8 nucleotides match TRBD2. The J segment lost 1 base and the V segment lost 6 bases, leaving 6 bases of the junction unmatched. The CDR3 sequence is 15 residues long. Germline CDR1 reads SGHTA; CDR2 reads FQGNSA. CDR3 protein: CASSTGTRGTDTQYF. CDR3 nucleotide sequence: TGTGCCAGCAGTACCGGGACTAGAGGCACAGATACGCAGTATTTT. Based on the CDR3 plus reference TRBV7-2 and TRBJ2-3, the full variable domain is GAGVSQSPSNKVTEKGKDVELRCDPISGHTALYWYRQSLGQGLEFLIYFQGNSAPDKSGLPSDRFSAERTGGSVSTLTIQRTQQEDSAVYLCASSTGTRGTDTQYFGPGTRLTVL.

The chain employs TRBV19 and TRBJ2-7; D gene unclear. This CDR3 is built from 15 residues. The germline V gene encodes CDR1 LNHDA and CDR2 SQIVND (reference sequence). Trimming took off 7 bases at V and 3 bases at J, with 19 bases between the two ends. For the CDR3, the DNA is TGTGCCAGTATCCCTCGTGGGCAACCCCACTACGAGCAGTACTTC. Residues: CASIPRGQPHYEQYF.

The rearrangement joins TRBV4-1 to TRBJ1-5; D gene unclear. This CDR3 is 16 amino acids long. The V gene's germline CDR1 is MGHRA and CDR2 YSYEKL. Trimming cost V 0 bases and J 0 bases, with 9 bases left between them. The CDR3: CASSQDLQFSNQPQHF. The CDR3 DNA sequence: TGCGCCAGCAGCCAAGACCTCCAGTTTAGCAATCAGCCCCAGCATTTT.

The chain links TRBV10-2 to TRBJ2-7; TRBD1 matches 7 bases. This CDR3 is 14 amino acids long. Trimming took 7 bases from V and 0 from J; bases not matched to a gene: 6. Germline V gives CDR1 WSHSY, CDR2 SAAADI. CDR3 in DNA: TGCGCCAGCACCACGGACAGGAGCTCCTACGAGCAGTACTTC. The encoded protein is CASTTDRSSYEQYF.

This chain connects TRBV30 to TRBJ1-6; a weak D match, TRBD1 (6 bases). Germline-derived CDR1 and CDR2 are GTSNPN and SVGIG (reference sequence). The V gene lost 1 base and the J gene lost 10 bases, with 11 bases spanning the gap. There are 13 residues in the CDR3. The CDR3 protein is CAWSATRGSPLHF. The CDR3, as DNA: TGTGCCTGGAGTGCCACTAGGGGGTCACCCCTCCACTTT.

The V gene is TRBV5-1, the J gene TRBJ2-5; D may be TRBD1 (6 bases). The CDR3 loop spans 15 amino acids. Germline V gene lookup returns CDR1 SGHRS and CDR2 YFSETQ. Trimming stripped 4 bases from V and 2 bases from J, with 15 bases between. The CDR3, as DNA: TGCGCCAGCAGCCCCCGCCCGAGGGGGCAAGAGACCCAGTACTTC. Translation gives CASSPRPRGQETQYF.

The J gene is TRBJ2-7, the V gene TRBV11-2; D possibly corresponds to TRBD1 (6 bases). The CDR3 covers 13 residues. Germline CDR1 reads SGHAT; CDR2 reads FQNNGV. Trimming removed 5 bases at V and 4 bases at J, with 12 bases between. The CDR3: CASSPTTGYEQYF. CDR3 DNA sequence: TGTGCCAGCAGCCCGACCACAGGGTACGAGCAGTACTTC. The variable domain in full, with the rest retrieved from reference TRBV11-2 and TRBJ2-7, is EAGVAQSPRYKIIEKRQSVAFWCNPISGHATLYWYQQILGQGPKLLIQFQNNGVVDDSQLPKDRFSAERLKGVDSTLKIQPAKLEDSAVYLCASSPTTGYEQYFGPGTRLTVT.

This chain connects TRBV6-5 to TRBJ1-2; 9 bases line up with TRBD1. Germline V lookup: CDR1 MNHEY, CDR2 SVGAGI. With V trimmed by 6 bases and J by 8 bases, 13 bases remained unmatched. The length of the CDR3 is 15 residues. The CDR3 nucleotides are TGTGCCAGCAGCGGTTCCGGGACAGGGAGGGCCGGCTACACCTTC. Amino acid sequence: CASSGSGTGRAGYTF.

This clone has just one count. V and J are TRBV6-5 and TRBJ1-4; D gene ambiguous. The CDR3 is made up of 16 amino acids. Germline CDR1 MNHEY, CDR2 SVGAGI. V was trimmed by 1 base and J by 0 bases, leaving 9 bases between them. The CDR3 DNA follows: TGTGCCAGCAGTTACTTCTGGGGTACAACTAATGAAAAACTGTTTTTT. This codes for CASSYFWGTTNEKLFF.

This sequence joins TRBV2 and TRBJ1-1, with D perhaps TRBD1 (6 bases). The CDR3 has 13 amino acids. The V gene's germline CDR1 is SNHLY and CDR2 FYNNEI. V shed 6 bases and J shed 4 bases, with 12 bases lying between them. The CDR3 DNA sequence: TGTGCCAGCAGGAAAACAGGGACCACTGAAGCTTTCTTT. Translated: CASRKTGTTEAFF.

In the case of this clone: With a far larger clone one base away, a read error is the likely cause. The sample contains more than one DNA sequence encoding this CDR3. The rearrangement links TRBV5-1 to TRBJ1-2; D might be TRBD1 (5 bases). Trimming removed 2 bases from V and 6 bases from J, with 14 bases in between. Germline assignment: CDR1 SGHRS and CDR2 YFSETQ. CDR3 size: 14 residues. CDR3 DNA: TGCGCCAGCAGCTTCAGCGGGGGAAGCAATGGCTACACCTTC. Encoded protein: CASSFSGGSNGYTF.

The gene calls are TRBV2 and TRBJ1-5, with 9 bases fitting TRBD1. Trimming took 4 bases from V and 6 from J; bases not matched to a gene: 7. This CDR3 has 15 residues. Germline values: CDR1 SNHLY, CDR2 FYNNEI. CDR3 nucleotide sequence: TGTGCCAGCAGTGGTACAGGGGGCGGGGGTCAGCCCCAGCATTTT. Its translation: CASSGTGGGGQPQHF.

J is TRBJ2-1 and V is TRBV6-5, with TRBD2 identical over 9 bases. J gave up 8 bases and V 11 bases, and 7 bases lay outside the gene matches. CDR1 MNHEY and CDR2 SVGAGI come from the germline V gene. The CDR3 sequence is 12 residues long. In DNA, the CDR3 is TGTGCCGCCGAGGCTAGCGGGGATGAGCAGTTCTTC. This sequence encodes CAAEASGDEQFF.

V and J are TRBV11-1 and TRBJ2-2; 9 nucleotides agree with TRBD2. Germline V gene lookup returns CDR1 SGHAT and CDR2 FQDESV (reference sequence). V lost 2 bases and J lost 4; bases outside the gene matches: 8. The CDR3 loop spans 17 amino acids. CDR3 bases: TGTGCCAGCAGCTTATCGGGACTAGCTCAACTCACCGGGGAGCTGTTTTTT. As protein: CASSLSGLAQLTGELFF.

The CDR3 here is CASSDEGSYGYTF. CDR3 sequence (DNA): TGTGCCAGCAGTGACGAGGGGAGCTATGGCTACACCTTC. The chain couples TRBV2 to TRBJ1-2; a weak D match, TRBD1 (5 bases). The CDR3 runs to 13 residues. V lost 3 bases and J lost 4, with 9 bases in between. CDR1 and CDR2 (germline): SNHLY, FYNNEI.

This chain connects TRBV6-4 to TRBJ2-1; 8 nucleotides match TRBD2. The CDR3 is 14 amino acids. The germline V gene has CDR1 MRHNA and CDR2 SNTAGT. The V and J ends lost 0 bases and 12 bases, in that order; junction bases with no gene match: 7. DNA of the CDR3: TGTGCCAGCAGTGACTCTTCTGGGACTAGTGTGCAGTTCTTC. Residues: CASSDSSGTSVQFF.

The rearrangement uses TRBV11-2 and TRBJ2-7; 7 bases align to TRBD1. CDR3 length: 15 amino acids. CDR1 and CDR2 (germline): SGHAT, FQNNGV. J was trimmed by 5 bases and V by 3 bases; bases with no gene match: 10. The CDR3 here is CASSLGYRGSDEQYF. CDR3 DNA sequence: TGTGCCAGCAGCTTGGGGTACAGGGGCTCGGACGAGCAGTACTTC.

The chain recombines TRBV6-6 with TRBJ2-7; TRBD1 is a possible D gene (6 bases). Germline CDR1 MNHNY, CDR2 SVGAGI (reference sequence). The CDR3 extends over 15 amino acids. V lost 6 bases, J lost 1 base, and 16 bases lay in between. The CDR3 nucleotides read TGTGCCAGCAGACAACCGGGACAAGGTTCCTACGAGCAGTACTTC. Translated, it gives CASRQPGQGSYEQYF.

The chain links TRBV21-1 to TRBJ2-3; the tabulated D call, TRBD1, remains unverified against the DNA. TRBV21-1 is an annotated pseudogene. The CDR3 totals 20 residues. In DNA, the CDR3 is TGTGCCAGCAGCAAATGCGGGGATGAGGGGGCTTCACAGATACGCAGTAGGGTGTATTTT. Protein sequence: CASSKCGDEGASQIRSRVYF.